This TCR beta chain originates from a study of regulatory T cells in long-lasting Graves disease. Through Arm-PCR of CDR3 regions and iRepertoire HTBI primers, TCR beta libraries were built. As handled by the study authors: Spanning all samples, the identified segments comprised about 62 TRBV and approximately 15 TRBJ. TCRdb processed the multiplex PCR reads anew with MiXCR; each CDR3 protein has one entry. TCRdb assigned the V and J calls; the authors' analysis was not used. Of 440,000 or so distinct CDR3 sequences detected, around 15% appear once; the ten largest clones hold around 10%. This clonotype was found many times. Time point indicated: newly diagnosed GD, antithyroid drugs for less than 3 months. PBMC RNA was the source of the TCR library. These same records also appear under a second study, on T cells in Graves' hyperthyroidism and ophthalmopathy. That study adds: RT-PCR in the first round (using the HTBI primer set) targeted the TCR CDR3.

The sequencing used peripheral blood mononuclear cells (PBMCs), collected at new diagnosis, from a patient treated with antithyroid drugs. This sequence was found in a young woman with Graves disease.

The CDR3 loop reads CSAKLNNEQFF. In DNA form, the CDR3 reads TGCAGTGCTAAGTTGAACAATGAGCAGTTCTTC. The genes are TRBV20-1 and TRBJ2-1, with unresolved D. CDR1 is DFQATT, CDR2 SNEGSKA, per germline (reference sequence). The CDR3 has 11 amino acids. V was pared by 4 bases and J by 5 bases, with 6 bases between.